These T cell receptor beta chains were read from a single sample in a study of cytomegalovirus exposure and HLA in healthy donors. Here immunoSEQ multiplex PCR was the method, and the copy in TCRdb shows in-frame clones only, minus some. This table has roughly 150,000 clones, about 95% appearing once. Sequenced material: PBMCs. The receptors originated from a young man in good health and CMV-seropositive. Both conserved end residues are part of each CDR3. Each record gives: clone size, J gene, V gene, D gene, CDR3 DNA, CDR3 protein. D genes are given only for firm matches. A row's size may be missing; if present it is once, few, many or a size class.

>-|TRBJ2-7|TRBV13|-
TGTGCCAGCAGCTACGGGAGAGGCTACGAGCAGTACTTC
CASSYGRGYEQYF
>-|TRBJ1-3|TRBV28|-
TGTGCCAGCAGGTCCGGCGGGGCACCCACCTCTGGAAACACCATATATTTT
CASRSGGAPTSGNTIYF
>-|TRBJ2-7|TRBV30|TRBD2
TGTGCCTGGAGTACTAGCGGGAGCAACGAGCAGTACTTC
CAWSTSGSNEQYF
>-|TRBJ2-2|TRBV7-7|TRBD1
TGTGCCAGCAGCTTAAGGACAGGGAACACCGGGGAGCTGTTTTTT
CASSLRTGNTGELFF
>-|TRBJ2-7|TRBV5-1|-
TGCGCCAGCAGCGTTAACAGGGGAGCGGGGCAGTACTTC
CASSVNRGAGQYF
>once|TRBJ2-7|TRBV5-6|TRBD1
TGTGCCAGCAGCGGAGCCGACAGGGACGAGCAGTACTTC
CASSGADRDEQYF
>-|TRBJ2-1|TRBV27|TRBD1
TGTGCCAGCAGTTTAGGGACAGGGGGCTACAATGAGCAGTTCTTC
CASSLGTGGYNEQFF
>many|TRBJ1-3|TRBV5-1|-
TGCGCCAGCAGCTTTACTTCAGGGAAACCCGGAAACACCATATATTTT
CASSFTSGKPGNTIYF
>-|TRBJ1-2|TRBV7-2|-
TGTGCCAGCAGCTTTGGGGCTCAGGGGAGCGGCTACACCTTC
CASSFGAQGSGYTF
>-|TRBJ2-1|TRBV11-2|-
TGTGCCAGCAGCCCTAGAGGAGGGATAGGCTACAATGAGCAGTTCTTC
CASSPRGGIGYNEQFF
>-|TRBJ2-2|TRBV2|TRBD2
TGTGCCAGCAGTGGAATGACTAGCGGGTTCACCGGGGAGCTGTTTTTT
CASSGMTSGFTGELFF
>-|TRBJ2-1|TRBV11-3|-
TGTGCCAGCAGCTTAGGGACAGCTACCTACAATGAGCAGTTCTTC
CASSLGTATYNEQFF
>-|TRBJ2-7|TRBV28|TRBD1
TGTGCCAGCAGCCTAGGGGCAAGGGGGCCCGACGAGCAGTACTTC
CASSLGARGPDEQYF
>-|TRBJ2-2|TRBV11-3|TRBD2
TGTGCCAGCAGCTTTAGAAGCGGGAGGAACACCGGGGAGCTGTTTTTT
CASSFRSGRNTGELFF
>-|TRBJ2-7|TRBV11-2|TRBD1
TGTGCCAGCAGCGCGGACAGGGGAGGCTACGAGCAGTACTTC
CASSADRGGYEQYF
>-|TRBJ2-3|TRBV13|TRBD2
TGTGCCAGCAGCTCCTTCGGACTAGCGGGTTCCACAGATACGCAGTATTTT
CASSSFGLAGSTDTQYF
>-|TRBJ1-6|TRBV5-1|TRBD1
TGCGCCAGCAGCCAAGACAGGGTTACCCTCCACTTT
CASSQDRVTLHF
>-|TRBJ2-5|TRBV9|TRBD1
TGTGCCAGCAGCGGCGGGACAGGGGCCCTGACCCAGTACTTC
CASSGGTGALTQYF
>-|TRBJ2-5|TRBV15|TRBD2
TGTGCCACCAGCAGAGGGCGGGGGGGCCTCCAAGAGACCCAGTACTTC
CATSRGRGGLQETQYF
>-|TRBJ1-6|TRBV6-5|-
TGTGCCAGCAGTTGGGGGGGAAGAGGTTCACCCCTCCACTTT
CASSWGGRGSPLHF
>-|TRBJ2-7|TRBV5-1|TRBD2
TGCGCCAGCAGGGCTAGCGGCTCCTACGAGCAGTACTTC
CASRASGSYEQYF
>-|TRBJ2-3|TRBV12-5|TRBD1
TGTGCTAGTGCCCGGGACAGGGGGACAGATACGCAGTATTTT
CASARDRGTDTQYF
>-|TRBJ2-3|TRBV10-2|TRBD2
TGCGCCAGCACCACGAGCGGGAGTGTCACAGATACGCAGTATTTT
CASTTSGSVTDTQYF
>-|TRBJ1-5|TRBV6-1|-
TGTGCCAGCACCCCGGGGGGCAATCAGCCCCAGCATTTT
CASTPGGNQPQHF
>-|TRBJ2-5|TRBV10-1|-
TGCGCCAGCAACCCGAGGAGGGAGATGGAGACCCAGTACTTC
CASNPRREMETQYF
>-|TRBJ2-3|TRBV2|TRBD2
TGTGCCAGCAGAAGACTAGCGGGAGCAGATACGCAGTATTTT
CASRRLAGADTQYF
>few|TRBJ2-1|TRBV7-9|TRBD2
TGTGCCAGCAGCTTAGCGCTAGCGGGACAGTACAATGAGCAGTTCTTC
CASSLALAGQYNEQFF
>-|TRBJ2-6|TRBV7-9|-
TGTGCCAGCAGCTCTTCGCCAGACAGGGCCAACGTCCTGACTTTC
CASSSSPDRANVLTF
>-|TRBJ2-1|TRBV7-9|-
TGTGCCAGCAGCGCACAGATGGCCTCGGACAATGAGCAGTTCTTC
CASSAQMASDNEQFF
>-|TRBJ2-3|TRBV9|-
TGTGCCAGCAGCGGGGCCCCGGGGTGGGGTACGCAGTATTTT
CASSGAPGWGTQYF
>-|TRBJ1-2|TRBV7-2|TRBD1
TGTGCCAGCAGCTCCGGACAGGGCGGCTACACCTTC
CASSSGQGGYTF
>-|TRBJ2-7|TRBV2|TRBD2
TGTGCCAGCAGATCTAGCGGCTCCCCTGCTTTC
CASRSSGSPAF
>-|TRBJ1-6|TRBV6-6|TRBD1
TGTGCCAGCAGTACCGGGACAGCGAATTCACCCCTCCACTTT
CASSTGTANSPLHF
>-|TRBJ2-3|TRBV5-1|TRBD2
TGCGCCAGCAGCTGGGCTAGCGGGAGGGCCGGAGATACGCAGTATTTT
CASSWASGRAGDTQYF
>-|TRBJ1-1|TRBV7-8|-
TGTGCCAGCAGCTTAGGACAGAACACTGAAGCTTTCTTT
CASSLGQNTEAFF
>-|TRBJ2-1|TRBV19|TRBD1
TGTGCCAGTAGATCTGACAGGGTGAACTACAATGAGCAGTTCTTC
CASRSDRVNYNEQFF
>once|TRBJ1-2|TRBV9|-
TGTGCCAGCAGCGGACGGGACTTATCTAACTATGGCTACACCTTC
CASSGRDLSNYGYTF
>-|TRBJ2-7|TRBV7-8|TRBD2
TGTGCCAGCAGCAGGACTAGCGGGAGTTACGAGCAGTACTTC
CASSRTSGSYEQYF
>-|TRBJ2-7|TRBV18|TRBD2
TGTGCCAGCTCCAATATAGCGGGAGGGTCCGACTACGAGCAGTACTTC
CASSNIAGGSDYEQYF
>-|TRBJ1-6|TRBV11-2|-
TGTGCCAGCAGACGAGGCGGTTATAATTCACCCCTCCACTTT
CASRRGGYNSPLHF
>many|TRBJ1-1|TRBV10-3|-
TGTGCCATCAGTGAGTCGAGAACAGCTTTCTTT
CAISESRTAFF
>-|TRBJ1-1|TRBV11-2|-
TGTGCCAGCAGCTTAGAAGCCTATATGAACACTGAAGCTTTCTTT
CASSLEAYMNTEAFF
>-|TRBJ2-4|TRBV2|-
TGTGCCAGCAGTGAGCAGGGTCCCAAAAACATTCAGTACTTC
CASSEQGPKNIQYF
>-|TRBJ1-5|TRBV18|TRBD1
TGTGCCAGCTCACCACTGGACCGGGACAGCAACTTAAATCAGCCCCAGCATTTT
CASSPLDRDSNLNQPQHF
>-|TRBJ1-4|TRBV5-1|TRBD1
TGCGCCAGCAGCCTTACGGGACAGGGAATAGAAAAACTGTTTTTT
CASSLTGQGIEKLFF
>once|TRBJ2-3|TRBV6-4|TRBD2
TGTGCCAGCAGTGTAGCGGGAAGCACAGATACGCAGTATTTT
CASSVAGSTDTQYF
>once|TRBJ1-1|TRBV5-6|-
TGTGCCAGCAGCAGTGGTCCTACGAACACTGAAGCTTTCTTT
CASSSGPTNTEAFF
>-|TRBJ2-7|TRBV27|-
TGTGCCAGCAGTAGCGTTCGTGCTCCTGTATCCTACGAGCAGTACTTC
CASSSVRAPVSYEQYF